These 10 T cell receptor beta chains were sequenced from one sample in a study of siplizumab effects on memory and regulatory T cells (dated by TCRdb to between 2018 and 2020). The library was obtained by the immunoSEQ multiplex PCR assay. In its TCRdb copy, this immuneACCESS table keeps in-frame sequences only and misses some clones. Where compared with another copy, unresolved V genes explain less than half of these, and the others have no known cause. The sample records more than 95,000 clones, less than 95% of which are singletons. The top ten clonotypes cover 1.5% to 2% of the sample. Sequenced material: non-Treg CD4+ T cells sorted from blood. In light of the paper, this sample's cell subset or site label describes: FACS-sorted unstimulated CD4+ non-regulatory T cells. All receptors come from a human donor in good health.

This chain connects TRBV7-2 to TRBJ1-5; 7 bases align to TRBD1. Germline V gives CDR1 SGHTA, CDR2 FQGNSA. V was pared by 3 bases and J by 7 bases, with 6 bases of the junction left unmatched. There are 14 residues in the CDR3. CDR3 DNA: TGTGCCAGCAGCTTGAGACAGGGAGGGCAGCCCCAGCATTTT. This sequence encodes CASSLRQGGQPQHF.

The CDR3 region has the DNA TGCGCCAGCAGCTTGGCACGGGGGGGCCCAGATACGCAGTATTTT. This encodes CASSLARGGPDTQYF. This rearrangement joins TRBV5-1 to TRBJ2-3, with 8 bases identical to TRBD2. With V trimmed by 0 bases and J by 4 bases, 4 bases remained unmatched. Germline values: CDR1 SGHRS, CDR2 YFSETQ. There are 15 residues in the CDR3.

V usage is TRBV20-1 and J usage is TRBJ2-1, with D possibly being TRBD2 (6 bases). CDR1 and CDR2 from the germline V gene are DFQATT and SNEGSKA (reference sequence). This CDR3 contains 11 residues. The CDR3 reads CRMTSDNEQFF. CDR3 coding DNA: TGCAGGATGACTAGTGACAATGAGCAGTTCTTC.

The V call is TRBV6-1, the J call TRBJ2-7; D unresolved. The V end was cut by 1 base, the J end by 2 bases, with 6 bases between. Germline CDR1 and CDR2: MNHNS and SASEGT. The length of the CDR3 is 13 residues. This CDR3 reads CASSEDRTYEQYF. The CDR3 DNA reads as TGTGCCAGCAGTGAAGACAGAACCTACGAGCAGTACTTC.

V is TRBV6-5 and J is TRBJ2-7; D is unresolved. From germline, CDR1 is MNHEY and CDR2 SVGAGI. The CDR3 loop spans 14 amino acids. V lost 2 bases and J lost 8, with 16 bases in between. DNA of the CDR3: TGTGCCAGCAGTTACGACCGGGCTAACCCAAAGCAGTACTTC. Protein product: CASSYDRANPKQYF.

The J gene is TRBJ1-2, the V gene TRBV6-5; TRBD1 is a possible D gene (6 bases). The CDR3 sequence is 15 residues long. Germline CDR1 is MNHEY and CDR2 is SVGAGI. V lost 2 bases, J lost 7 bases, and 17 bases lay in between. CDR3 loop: CASSYGGRSGGGYTF. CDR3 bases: TGTGCCAGCAGTTACGGGGGGCGCAGCGGCGGTGGCTACACCTTC.

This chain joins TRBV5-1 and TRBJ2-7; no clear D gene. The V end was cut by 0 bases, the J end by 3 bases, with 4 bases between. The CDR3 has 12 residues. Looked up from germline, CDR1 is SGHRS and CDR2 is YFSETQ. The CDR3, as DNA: TGCGCCAGCAGCTTGGGGGTCTACGAGCAGTACTTC. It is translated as CASSLGVYEQYF.

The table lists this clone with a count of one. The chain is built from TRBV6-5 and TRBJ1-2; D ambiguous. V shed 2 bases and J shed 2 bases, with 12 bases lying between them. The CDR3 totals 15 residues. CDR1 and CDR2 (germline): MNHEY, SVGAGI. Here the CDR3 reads CASSYLDGMNYGYTF. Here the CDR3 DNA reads TGTGCCAGCAGTTACCTTGACGGCATGAACTATGGCTACACCTTC.

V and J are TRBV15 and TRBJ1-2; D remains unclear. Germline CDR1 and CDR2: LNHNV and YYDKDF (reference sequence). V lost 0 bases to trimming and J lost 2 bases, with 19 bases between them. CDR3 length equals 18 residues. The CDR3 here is CATSRDLVVDGRNYGYTF. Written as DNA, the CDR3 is TGTGCCACCAGCAGAGACCTGGTGGTGGACGGACGAAACTATGGCTACACCTTC.

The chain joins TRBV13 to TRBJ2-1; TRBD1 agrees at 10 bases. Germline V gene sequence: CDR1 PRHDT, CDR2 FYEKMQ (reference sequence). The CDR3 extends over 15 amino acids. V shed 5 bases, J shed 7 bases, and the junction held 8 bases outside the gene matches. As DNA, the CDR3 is TGTGCCAGCAGCGCGGGACAGGGGATGGGAAATGAGCAGTTCTTC. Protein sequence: CASSAGQGMGNEQFF.